These 3 T cell receptor beta chains came from one sample sequenced in a study of identical twins. TCRdb reprocessed the 5' RACE reads via MiXCR and lists one record per CDR3 protein. The sample carries some 1,700,000 distinct CDR3 sequences, less than 35% recorded once. The sample taken for sequencing was cord blood. Source of these receptors: a newborn girl in good health.

The chain has TRBV29-1 and TRBJ1-2, with TRBD1 matching over 9 bases. The germline CDR1 and CDR2 sequences are SQVTM and ANQGSEA. J gave up 4 bases and V 0 bases, and 27 bases lay outside the gene matches. The CDR3 sequence is 22 residues long. The CDR3 here is CSVEEREGTRDRVGPFGYGYTF. The CDR3 bases are TGCAGCGTTGAAGAAAGGGAAGGGACGCGGGACAGGGTGGGGCCCTTTGGCTATGGCTACACCTTC. Combining the CDR3 with reference TRBV29-1 and TRBJ1-2 gives the whole variable domain SAVISQKPSRDICQRGTSLTIQCQVDSQVTMMFWYRQQPGQSLTLIATANQGSEATYESGFVIDKFPISRPNLTFSTLTVSNMSPEDSSIYLCSVEEREGTRDRVGPFGYGYTFGSGTRLTVV.

The chain carries TRBV9 and TRBJ1-2; weak D call: TRBD1 (6 bases). CDR1 and CDR2 from the germline V gene are SGDLS and YYNGEE. The ends were cut back, 4 bases at V and 3 bases at J, with 16 bases in the middle. The CDR3 sequence is 15 residues long. CDR3 loop: CASSSVGGVYYGYTF. The CDR3 DNA reads as TGTGCCAGCAGCTCAGTGGGGGGCGTCTACTATGGCTACACCTTC.

This clonotype was seen only a few times. The chain has TRBV3-1 and TRBJ1-2; 9 positions agree with TRBD1. The germline V gene has CDR1 LGHDT and CDR2 YNNKEL (reference sequence). CDR3 length equals 16 residues. The V segment lost 0 bases and the J segment 2 bases; nucleotides outside the gene matches: 4. CDR3 sequence (DNA): TGTGCCAGCAGCCAAGAGGTGACAGGGGGAAACTATGGCTACACCTTC. Amino acids: CASSQEVTGGNYGYTF.